These T cell receptor beta chains were read from a single sample in a study of T-cell memory formation after mild COVID-19. TCRdb used MiXCR to reprocess the 5' RACE reads, holding one entry per CDR3 protein. The table records 200,000 or so distinct CDR3 sequences, around 8.8% of them present only once. The sample was PBMCs or a T cell subset sorted from them (not recorded which). These receptors all stem from a man between 18 and 35 years old who had mild COVID-19 (a few samples of this study predate the infection). Cell type and time point are not known. Both conserved end residues are part of each CDR3. Fields, in order: clone size, J gene, D gene, V gene, CDR3 protein, CDR3 DNA. The D gene is left open where the match is weak. Clone size is stated in some rows and not others, as once, few, many or a class when expanded.

>.|TRBJ1-1|.|TRBV12-3/TRBV12-4
CASSFEGTEAFF
TGTGCCAGCAGTTTTGAGGGCACTGAAGCTTTCTTT
>few|TRBJ1-5|.|TRBV4-2
CASSQGGVNQPQHF
TGTGCCAGCAGCCAGGGAGGTGTCAATCAGCCCCAGCATTTT
>.|TRBJ1-1|.|TRBV7-2
CASSWTVNTEAFF
TGTGCCAGCAGCTGGACAGTAAACACTGAAGCTTTCTTT
>many|TRBJ2-5|.|TRBV6-5
CASSYPQGETQYF
TGTGCCAGCAGTTACCCGCAGGGAGAGACCCAGTACTTC
>.|TRBJ1-3|.|TRBV5-1
CASSLEGEGNTIYF
TGCGCCAGCAGCTTGGAAGGGGAAGGAAACACCATATATTTT
>.|TRBJ2-5|.|TRBV20-1
CSARLWETQYF
TGCAGTGCTAGACTATGGGAGACCCAGTACTTC
>few|TRBJ1-6|.|TRBV27
CASSLGGARNSPLHF
TGTGCCAGCAGTTTGGGAGGGGCGAGAAATTCACCCCTCCACTTT
>few|TRBJ2-1|TRBD2|TRBV2
CATRLAGDNEQFF
TGTGCCACCCGACTAGCGGGGGACAATGAGCAGTTCTTC
>few|TRBJ2-7|.|TRBV20-1
CSARSGGVYEQYF
TGCAGTGCTAGGTCAGGGGGGGTGTACGAGCAGTACTTC
>many|TRBJ2-5|.|TRBV6-6
CASSTGPLETQYF
TGTGCCAGCAGTACGGGACCCTTAGAGACCCAGTACTTC
>many|TRBJ2-3|.|TRBV5-1
CASSLGDTDTQYF
TGCGCCAGCAGCTTGGGGGACACAGATACGCAGTATTTT
>.|TRBJ1-3|.|TRBV9
CASRDGSHGNTIYF
TGTGCCAGCAGGGACGGATCACATGGAAACACCATATATTTT
>.|TRBJ2-7|.|TRBV7-9
CASRGVAHYEQYF
TGTGCCAGCCGCGGGGTTGCGCACTACGAGCAGTACTTC
>.|TRBJ1-3|.|TRBV20-1
CSARDPGRNTIYF
TGCAGTGCTAGAGATCCTGGTCGAAACACCATATATTTT
>.|TRBJ2-7|TRBD1|TRBV25-1
CASSGSGTGRSEQYF
TGTGCCAGCAGTGGCTCCGGGACAGGGAGATCCGAGCAGTACTTC
>.|TRBJ2-3|.|TRBV6-2/TRBV6-3
CASRKAGGSDTQYF
TGTGCCAGCAGGAAAGCGGGTGGATCAGATACGCAGTATTTT
>few|TRBJ2-1|TRBD2|TRBV7-8
CASSLALAGGRVSEQFF
TGTGCCAGCAGCTTAGCCCTAGCGGGGGGGCGAGTTAGTGAGCAGTTCTTC
>few|TRBJ2-3|.|TRBV5-6
CASSPTGKADTQYF
TGTGCCAGCAGCCCAACAGGGAAGGCAGATACGCAGTATTTT
>many|TRBJ1-5|TRBD1|TRBV5-1
CASSLVDRAQPQHF
TGCGCCAGCAGCTTGGTCGACAGGGCTCAGCCCCAGCATTTT
>few|TRBJ2-4|.|TRBV4-3
CASSQEIEGLAKNIQYF
TGCGCCAGCAGCCAAGAAATCGAGGGGCTAGCCAAAAACATTCAGTACTTC
>few|TRBJ2-5|TRBD2|TRBV29-1
CSVLLRASGREETQYF
TGCAGCGTTCTCCTGCGGGCTAGCGGGCGCGAAGAGACCCAGTACTTC
>once|TRBJ1-2|.|TRBV7-9
CASSIIGGNYGYTF
TGTGCCAGCAGTATAATCGGGGGGAACTATGGCTACACCTTC
>many|TRBJ2-1|TRBD1|TRBV29-1
CSVPRDRVSYNEQFF
TGCAGCGTGCCCCGGGACAGGGTCTCCTACAATGAGCAGTTCTTC
>.|TRBJ2-3|.|TRBV18
CASSKGGRTQYF
TGTGCCAGCTCTAAAGGGGGACGTACGCAGTATTTT
>.|TRBJ1-1|.|TRBV7-9
CASSRLTGDEAFF
TGTGCCAGCAGCCGACTGACAGGAGACGAAGCTTTCTTT
>.|TRBJ1-5|.|TRBV4-1
CASSQDLDGDYGNQPQHF
TGCGCCAGCAGCCAAGATCTCGACGGGGATTACGGCAATCAGCCCCAGCATTTT
>.|TRBJ1-6|TRBD1|TRBV7-9
CASQDRASSPLHF
TGTGCCAGTCAAGACAGGGCGAGTTCACCCCTCCACTTT
>.|TRBJ2-2|.|TRBV6-5
CASSYLGRPNTGELFF
TGTGCCAGCAGTTACTTGGGGCGTCCGAACACCGGGGAGCTGTTTTTT
>many|TRBJ2-5|.|TRBV12-3/TRBV12-4
CASTLRLLDETQYF
TGTGCCAGCACCCTGAGGCTATTGGACGAGACCCAGTACTTC
>.|TRBJ1-5|.|TRBV6-5
CASSYSMDRNQPQHF
TGTGCCAGCAGTTACTCGATGGATCGCAATCAGCCCCAGCATTTT
>few|TRBJ2-5|.|TRBV20-1
CSAPRQGSQETQYF
TGCAGTGCCCCCCGTCAGGGTAGCCAAGAGACCCAGTACTTC
>few|TRBJ2-5|.|TRBV6-5
CASSYGETQYF
TGTGCCAGCAGTTACGGGGAGACCCAGTACTTC
>.|TRBJ2-5|TRBD1|TRBV6-4
CASKMTGGAETQYF
TGTGCCAGCAAGATGACAGGGGGCGCAGAGACCCAGTACTTC
>few|TRBJ1-1|.|TRBV5-1
CASSLDGAVGTEAFF
TGCGCCAGCAGCTTGGACGGGGCGGTGGGCACTGAAGCTTTCTTT
>many|TRBJ1-2|.|TRBV7-2
CASSSFVTGPYGYTF
TGTGCCAGCAGCTCCTTCGTTACCGGCCCCTATGGCTACACCTTC
>.|TRBJ1-1|.|TRBV19
CASISATVGTEAFF
TGTGCCAGTATATCGGCCACGGTGGGCACTGAAGCTTTCTTT